The clone carrying this T cell receptor beta chain was counted many times. Its matching antigen is unknown. Construction of the TCRbeta library involved unique molecular identifiers. From the PCR reads, TCRdb called clonotypes with MiXCR, one entry per CDR3 protein. The profile shows about 150,000 distinct CDR3 sequences, over 8.5% of them singletons. Trimming took 0 bases from V and 2 from J; bases not matched to a gene: 8. The germline CDR1 and CDR2 sequences are SGHRS and YFSETQ. This CDR3 is built from 19 residues. The entry originates in a study of T-cell reconstitution after alpha-beta-depleted transplantation in children. Study-wide points: Among T cells one year after transplant, newly produced cells accounted for most counts and diversity. Some patients' high day-60 TCRbeta diversity was attributed to recipient cells surviving conditioning. Reportedly, alpha-beta T cells present about two months post-transplant originated from several hundred expanded clones of graft origin.

The material sequenced was PBMCs, taken before TCRalphabeta/CD19-depleted stem cell transplant. The chain joins TRBV5-1 to TRBJ2-1, with 13 positions matching TRBD2. The origin of this receptor is a boy under 10 years old with acute myeloid leukemia, due to receive a stem cell transplant. The CDR3 coding sequence is TGCGCCAGCAGCTTGGCGGGGACTAGCGGGGAGAGCGCCTACAATGAGCAGTTCTTC. It translates to CASSLAGTSGESAYNEQFF.